This T cell receptor (beta chain) came from a study of beta chain features in type 1 diabetes. Study at large: Patients and healthy donors were similar in age, gender and cell yields.

Every isolated RNA sample was fully reverse transcribed, so sequencing captured expressed TCRB transcripts. Some clones are missing from TCRdb's copy, which holds only in-frame ones; the method was immunoSEQ multiplex PCR. The repertoire includes 150,000 to 190,000 clones, more than 9.5% of them detected once, and roughly 2% sits in the top ten. Sequencing was done on a sample of central memory CD4+ T cells from blood. This sequence was found in a young man in good health.

The CDR3 region is CASSQGGRGTDTQYF. CDR3 DNA sequence: TGCGCCAGCAGCCAGGGCGGGAGAGGCACAGATACGCAGTATTTT. The chain combines TRBV4-3 with TRBJ2-3, with TRBD2 identical over 7 bases. This CDR3 spans 15 amino acids. The V gene end was trimmed by 3 bases and the J gene end by 1 base; junction bases not matched to a gene: 4. The germline V gene encodes CDR1 LGHNA and CDR2 YSLEER.